This T cell receptor (beta chain) was recorded in a study of T-cell memory formation after mild COVID-19. This clonotype was seen at least ten times. No antigen is known for it. Study outcomes and limitations: Pre-infection memory harbored some responding clones, suggesting cross-reactive memory joined.

TCRdb ran MiXCR on the 5' RACE reads and lists one entry per CDR3 protein. The table records approximately 150,000 distinct CDR3 sequences, around 5.8% of them present only once. Sequenced input: PBMCs or a T cell subset sorted from them (not recorded which). The sequence derives from an adult woman who had mild COVID-19 (a few samples of this study predate the infection). Cell type and time point are not known.

The CDR3 bases are TGTGCCAGCAGGACGGATAGCAATCAGCCCCAGCATTTT. It encodes CASRTDSNQPQHF. J is TRBJ1-5 and V is TRBV12-3 or TRBV12-4; D remains unclear. There are 13 residues in the CDR3. Between the trimmed V and J ends, which lost 6 bases and 0 bases, there was a span of 6 bases.